This entry describes one T cell receptor (beta chain). As yet, its antigen is unknown. The sample belongs to a study of human T cells and chemical hapten exposure. One entry per CDR3 protein, called by TCRdb with MiXCR from the RACE reads. Of nearly 85,000 distinct CDR3 sequences in the sample, roughly 10% are singletons; the top ten hold around 1.6%. Time point noted: patch test 2, 6 weeks after DPC sensitization. Noted treatment: therapeutic diphenylcyclopropenone sensitization with weekly scalp DPC. The study drew its donors from alopecia patients who were 18 to 70 years old and suitable for DPC. CDR1 MNHEY and CDR2 SVGEGT come from the germline V gene. The V end lost 6 bases, the J end lost 2 bases, and 11 bases lay between the germline ends. CDR3 size: 13 residues. Study-level results: There was no change with DPC sensitization in TCRs above 1 in 1000 frequency.

The V call is TRBV6-2 or TRBV6-3, the J call TRBJ2-7; no reliable D call. The source material was whole blood, sampled in connection with sensitization to the hapten diphenylcyclopropenone (DPC). The clonotype comes from a man between 18 and 29 years old with alopecia areata. Some clones in this sample may be carry-over from other donors' samples. The CDR3 DNA reads as TGTGCCAGCAGAAAATGGACGGCCTACGAGCAGTACTTC. This encodes CASRKWTAYEQYF.